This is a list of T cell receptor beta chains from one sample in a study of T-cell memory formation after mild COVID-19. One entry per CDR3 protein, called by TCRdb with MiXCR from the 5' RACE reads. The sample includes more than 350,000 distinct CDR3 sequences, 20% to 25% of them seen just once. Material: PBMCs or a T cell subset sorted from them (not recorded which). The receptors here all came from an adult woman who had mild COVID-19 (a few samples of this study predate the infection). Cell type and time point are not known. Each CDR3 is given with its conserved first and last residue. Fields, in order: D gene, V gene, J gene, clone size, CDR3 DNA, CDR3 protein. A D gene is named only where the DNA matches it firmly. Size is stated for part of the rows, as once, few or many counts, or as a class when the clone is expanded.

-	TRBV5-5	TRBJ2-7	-	TGTGCCAGCAGCGTAGTGCCAGGGGACCTCTACGAGCAGTACTTC	CASSVVPGDLYEQYF
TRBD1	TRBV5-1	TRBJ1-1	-	TGCGCCAGCAGCTTTAACAGGGGGAAGGACACTGAAGCTTTCTTT	CASSFNRGKDTEAFF
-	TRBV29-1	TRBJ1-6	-	TGCAGCGCAAAGTCGGACAATAATTCACCCCTCCACTTT	CSAKSDNNSPLHF
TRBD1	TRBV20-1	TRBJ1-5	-	TGCAGTGCTGGGACAGGGGGCCGTTATAGCAATCAGCCCCAGCATTTT	CSAGTGGRYSNQPQHF
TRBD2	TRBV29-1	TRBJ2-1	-	TGCAGCGTGGGTAGACTAGCGGGATACTACAATGAGCAGTTCTTC	CSVGRLAGYYNEQFF
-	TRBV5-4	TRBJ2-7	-	TGTGCCAGCAGCTTTTCGTCGGCGGGCCTCTACGAGCAGTACTTC	CASSFSSAGLYEQYF
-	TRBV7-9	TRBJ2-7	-	TGTGCCAGCAGCTCCACATCCGAGCAGTACTTC	CASSSTSEQYF
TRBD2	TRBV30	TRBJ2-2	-	TGTGCCGCTAGACTAGCGCCGAACACCGGGGAGCTGTTTTTT	CAARLAPNTGELFF
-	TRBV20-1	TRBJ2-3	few	TGCAGTTACAGGGTAGTCACAAACGCGCAGTATTTT	CSYRVVTNAQYF
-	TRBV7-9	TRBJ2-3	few	TGTGCCAGCAGCTTAGTCCTGACTAGCACAGATACGCAGTATTTT	CASSLVLTSTDTQYF